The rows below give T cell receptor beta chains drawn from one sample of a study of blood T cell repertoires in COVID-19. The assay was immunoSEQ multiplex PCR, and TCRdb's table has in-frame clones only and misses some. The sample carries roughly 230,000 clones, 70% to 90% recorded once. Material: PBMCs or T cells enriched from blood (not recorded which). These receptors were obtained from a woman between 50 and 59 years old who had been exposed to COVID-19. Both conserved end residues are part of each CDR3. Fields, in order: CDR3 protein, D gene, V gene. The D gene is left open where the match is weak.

CASRTGRSGNTIYF,TRBD1,TRBV28
CASSQYGRNTEAFF,NA,TRBV3-1/TRBV3-2
CASSPGLYNEQFF,NA,TRBV12-3/TRBV12-4
CASTWEGPTNSPLHF,NA,TRBV2
CAWSQQGDTQYF,TRBD1,TRBV30
CASSPGASSYEQYF,NA,TRBV6-2/TRBV6-3
CATSRDGGDEQYF,NA,TRBV15
CASSRSRTPSNYGYTF,NA,TRBV6-2/TRBV6-3
CASSQDPQDRGEKLFF,TRBD1,TRBV4-3
CATRSSGGAINEQFF,TRBD2,TRBV24-1
CAWSFAGQGALEYF,TRBD1,TRBV30
CASSYQDRTDNEQFF,NA,TRBV7-9
CATSGLDGGNTEAFF,NA,TRBV15
CASSLVGQGAGNTEAFF,TRBD1,TRBV5-1
CASSMGTGSYGYTF,NA,TRBV19
CASSSEVGSGVSDTQYF,NA,TRBV7-2
CASSFTELNTEAFF,NA,TRBV5-1
CSVEGAREGGFF,NA,TRBV29-1
CASSSGGSNQPQHF,TRBD1,TRBV28
CASSLGTVTLLFYGYTF,TRBD1,TRBV28
CASSLFQGGPLHF,NA,TRBV5-6
CASSDKTGPGELFF,TRBD1,TRBV2
CASSFRDSHTEAFF,TRBD1,TRBV5-1
CASSQWSSSYEQYF,NA,TRBV4-3
CASSAGLAGGPNEQFF,TRBD2,TRBV11-3
CAWSVRRRPGGELFF,NA,TRBV30
CASTRDSSYNEQFF,TRBD1,TRBV7-8
CASSLSGRANEQFF,TRBD2,TRBV11-2
CASSQPINQGPQETQYF,NA,TRBV3-1/TRBV3-2
CASSLRLAGGLGTGELFF,TRBD2,TRBV3-1/TRBV3-2